The T cell receptor (beta chain) under discussion was sequenced for a study of blood T cells in healthy people across ages. Donors were systemically healthy Caucasian individuals from Russia aged roughly 6 to 100 years. Every donor gave approximately 10 milliliters of peripheral blood. V dropped 1 base and J dropped 2 bases, with 7 bases sitting between them. The CDR3 has 14 amino acids. Germline CDR1 KGHDR, CDR2 SFDVKD. A sample-barcoded 5' primer and a J-beta primer mix were used in a second PCR of roughly 7 to 12 cycles. Via MiXCR, TCRdb re-called the 5' RACE reads, giving one row per CDR3 protein. The sample lists 1.8 million or so distinct CDR3 sequences; 35% to 50% were seen once.

The chain joins TRBV24-1 to TRBJ1-2; tentative D call: TRBD1 (5 bases). What was sequenced was blood. This sequence originates from a human donor in good health. CDR3 sequence reads: CATSDFRQNYGYTF. The CDR3 nucleotides read TGTGCCACCAGTGATTTCCGACAGAACTATGGCTACACCTTC.